Below, 16 T cell receptor beta chains from the same sample are listed, as sequenced in a study of beta chain features in type 1 diabetes. As every portion of the isolated RNA was reverse transcribed, the sequencing read expressed TCRB transcripts. Sequencing used immunoSEQ multiplex PCR; TCRdb keeps in-frame clones, though not all of them. The sample contains fewer than 900,000 clones, 15% to 20% of which appear only once. The sequenced material came from naive CD4+ T cells from blood. The receptors shown here come from a woman aged 18-29 years in good health.

In this sample, this clone turned up a few times. J is TRBJ1-3 and V is TRBV9, with a tentative D call TRBD1 (6 bases). V was trimmed by 0 bases and J by 11 bases, leaving 12 bases between them. There are 13 residues in the CDR3. In germline, CDR1 is SGDLS, CDR2 YYNGEE. CDR3 in DNA: TGTGCCAGCAGCGTAGATGACCAGGGGTCCATATATTTT. Its protein product is CASSVDDQGSIYF.

The J gene is TRBJ2-7, the V gene TRBV7-8; 13 bases agree with TRBD2. The CDR3 contains 14 residues. The trim removed 5 bases at V and 6 bases at J, leaving 4 bases unmatched. CDR1 and CDR2 from the germline V gene are SGHVS and FQNEAQ. DNA of the CDR3: TGTGCCAGCAGCCGGACTAGCGGGAGTCGCGAGCAGTACTTC. Its protein is CASSRTSGSREQYF.

V gene TRBV28 combines with J gene TRBJ1-4; D is ambiguous. Trimming removed 10 bases from V and 10 bases from J, with 10 bases in between. The length of the CDR3 is 10 residues. The V gene's germline CDR1 is MDHEN and CDR2 SYDVKM. For the CDR3, the DNA is TGTGCCACCCTACGGGGAAAACTGTTTTTT. It yields the protein CATLRGKLFF.

The V gene is TRBV18, the J gene TRBJ2-5; 10 bases agree with TRBD1. The V segment lost 1 base and the J segment 4 bases; nucleotides outside the gene matches: 0. Germline loops: CDR1 KGHSH, CDR2 LQKENI. This CDR3 has 14 amino acids. The chain's CDR3 is CASSPRDRGETQYF. For the CDR3, the DNA is TGTGCCAGCTCACCACGGGACAGGGGAGAGACCCAGTACTTC.

Turning to this clone: The same CDR3 is also encoded by other DNA sequences in this sample. The chain carries TRBV28 and TRBJ2-5, with D perhaps TRBD2 (5 bases). Per the germline V gene, CDR1 is MDHEN and CDR2 is SYDVKM. The CDR3 runs 13 residues. Trimming removed 1 base at V and 4 bases at J, with 7 bases between. Here the CDR3 reads CASSLSGRETQYF. The CDR3 DNA sequence: TGTGCCAGCAGTTTATCGGGGAGAGAGACCCAGTACTTC.

The V and J genes are TRBV27 and TRBJ2-7, with a possible D match to TRBD1 (5 bases). This CDR3 is 18 amino acids long. Between the trimmed V and J ends, which lost 1 base and 2 bases, there was a span of 21 bases. CDR1 and CDR2 (germline): MNHEY, SMNVEV (reference sequence). The CDR3 sequence: CASSLYVRLGRQPYEQYF. DNA of the CDR3: TGTGCCAGCAGTTTATATGTTCGTCTGGGCCGACAGCCCTACGAGCAGTACTTC.

This clone was recorded a few times. This rearrangement joins TRBV2 to TRBJ2-5, with 8 bases fitting TRBD2. The V segment lost 4 bases and the J segment 4 bases; nucleotides outside the gene matches: 5. This CDR3 contains 14 residues. In germline, CDR1 is SNHLY, CDR2 FYNNEI. The chain's CDR3 is CASSGTGRGETQYF. CDR3 in DNA: TGTGCCAGCAGTGGAACCGGGAGGGGAGAGACCCAGTACTTC.

The chain links TRBV7-3 to TRBJ2-1; D remains unclear. Germline lookup yields CDR1 SGHTA and CDR2 FQGTGA. The V gene lost 4 bases and the J gene lost 2 bases, with 12 bases spanning the gap. The CDR3 totals 15 residues. The CDR3 reads CASSSSLPPYNEQFF. CDR3 DNA: TGTGCCAGCAGCTCGTCGCTACCCCCCTACAATGAGCAGTTCTTC.

The CDR3 coding sequence is TGCGCCAGCAATGGAGGGACTAGCGCCAATGAGCAGTTCTTC. Translating gives CASNGGTSANEQFF. The V call is TRBV5-1, the J call TRBJ2-1; 10 nucleotides match TRBD2. The CDR3 contains 14 residues. CDR1 SGHRS and CDR2 YFSETQ come from the germline V gene. The V and J ends lost 6 bases and 6 bases, in that order; junction bases with no gene match: 6.

This clone has just a few counts. The chain carries TRBV13 and TRBJ1-1; 8 nucleotides align to TRBD1. Per the germline V gene, CDR1 is PRHDT and CDR2 is FYEKMQ (reference sequence). This CDR3 contains 13 residues. The V and J ends lost 5 bases and 8 bases, in that order; junction bases with no gene match: 7. CDR3 region: CASSKRTGLEAFF. The CDR3 DNA reads TGTGCCAGCAGCAAGCGGACAGGGTTAGAAGCTTTCTTT.

The chain carries TRBV13 and TRBJ1-2; maybe TRBD1 (5 bases). This CDR3 spans 16 amino acids. V lost 0 bases and J lost 7, with 18 bases in between. Germline V lookup: CDR1 PRHDT, CDR2 FYEKMQ (reference sequence). CDR3 sequence (DNA): TGTGCCAGCAGCTTAGGCCTGAGAGGGGAAGCTGGTGGCTACACCTTC. Translating gives CASSLGLRGEAGGYTF.

The chain recombines TRBV14 with TRBJ1-1, with TRBD1 matching over 8 bases. The CDR3 spans 13 residues. V lost 3 bases and J lost 5; bases outside the gene matches: 2. The germline V gene encodes CDR1 SGHDN and CDR2 FVKESK. The CDR3 region has the DNA TGTGCCAGCAGCCAGAGGACAGGGACTGAAGCTTTCTTT. This sequence encodes CASSQRTGTEAFF.

The V call is TRBV6-1, the J call TRBJ2-7; 8 bases align to TRBD2. Looked up from germline, CDR1 is MNHNS and CDR2 is SASEGT. The CDR3 runs 13 residues. The ends lost 5 bases at V and 3 bases at J; junction bases unmatched: 3. CDR3 region: CASSRGRIYEQYF. The CDR3 DNA follows: TGTGCCAGCAGTCGCGGGAGGATCTACGAGCAGTACTTC.

This clone turned up a few times. The chain couples TRBV29-1 to TRBJ2-1; 7 nucleotides agree with TRBD2. The CDR3 totals 13 residues. CDR1 and CDR2 (germline): SQVTM, ANQGSEA. J gave up 4 bases and V 7 bases, and 7 bases lay outside the gene matches. CDR3: CSAWSSGYNEQFF. The CDR3 DNA reads TGCAGCGCCTGGTCTAGCGGATACAATGAGCAGTTCTTC.

This clone occurred a few times. This chain connects TRBV19 to TRBJ2-1; 11 bases match TRBD2. The CDR3 has 18 amino acids. V lost 0 bases, J lost 5 bases, and 9 bases stayed unmatched. Germline CDR1 reads LNHDA; CDR2 reads SQIVND (reference sequence). DNA of the CDR3: TGTGCCAGTAGTATAGATAGGATAAGACTAGCGGGAAACAATGAGCAGTTCTTC. This encodes CASSIDRIRLAGNNEQFF.

The chain links TRBV20-1 to TRBJ2-1; TRBD1 matches at 7 bases. CDR1 is DFQATT and CDR2 is SNEGSKA in the germline V gene (reference sequence). The CDR3 runs 11 residues. Unmatched junction bases numbered 5, after V lost 3 bases and J lost 12 bases. The CDR3 loop is CSASDRTGQFF. Written as DNA, the CDR3 is TGCAGTGCTAGTGACAGGACAGGGCAGTTCTTC.